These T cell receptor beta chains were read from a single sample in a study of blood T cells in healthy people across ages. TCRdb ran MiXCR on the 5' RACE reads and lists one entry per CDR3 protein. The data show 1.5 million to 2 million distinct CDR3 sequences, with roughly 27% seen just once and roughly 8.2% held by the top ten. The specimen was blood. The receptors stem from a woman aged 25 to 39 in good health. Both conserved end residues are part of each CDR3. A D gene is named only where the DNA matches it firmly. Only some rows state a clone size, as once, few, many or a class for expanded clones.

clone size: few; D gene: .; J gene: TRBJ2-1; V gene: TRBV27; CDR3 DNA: TGTGCCAGCCGCCCGCCGAGTAATGAGCAGTTCTTC; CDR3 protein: CASRPPSNEQFF
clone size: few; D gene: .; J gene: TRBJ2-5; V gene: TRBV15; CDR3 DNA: TGTGCCACCGGCAGAGCCGACGACAGTCAAGAGACCCAGTACTTC; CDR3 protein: CATGRADDSQETQYF
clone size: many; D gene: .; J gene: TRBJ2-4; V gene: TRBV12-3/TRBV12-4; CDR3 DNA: TGTGCCAGCAGTTCCAAAATCAGTGTAGCCAAAAACATTCAGTACTTC; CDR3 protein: CASSSKISVAKNIQYF
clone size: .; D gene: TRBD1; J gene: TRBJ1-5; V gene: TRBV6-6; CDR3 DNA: TGTGCCAGCAGTTTGGGGAGACAGGGTGGGCAGCCCCAGCATTTT; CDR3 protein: CASSLGRQGGQPQHF
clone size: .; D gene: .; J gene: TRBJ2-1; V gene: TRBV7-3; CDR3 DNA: TGTGCCAGCAGCACCCCGGGGTTCGATGAGCAGTTCTTC; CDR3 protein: CASSTPGFDEQFF
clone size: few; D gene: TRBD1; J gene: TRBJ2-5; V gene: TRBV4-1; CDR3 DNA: TGCGCCAGCAGCCAAGAGAGTGGGACAGGGGTTTCGGAGACCCAGTACTTC; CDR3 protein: CASSQESGTGVSETQYF
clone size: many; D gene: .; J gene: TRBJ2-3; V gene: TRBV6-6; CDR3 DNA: TGTGCCAGCAGTTTTTGGCCTAGCACAGATACGCAGTATTTT; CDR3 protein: CASSFWPSTDTQYF
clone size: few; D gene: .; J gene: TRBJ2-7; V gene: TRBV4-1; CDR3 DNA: TGCGCCAGCAGCCGCGGACTGGGAGACACCGCCTACGGGCAGTACTTC; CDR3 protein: CASSRGLGDTAYGQYF
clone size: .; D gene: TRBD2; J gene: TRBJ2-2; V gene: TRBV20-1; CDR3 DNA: TGCAGTGCTCCCGGGACTAGCGCCACCGGGGAGCTGTTTTTT; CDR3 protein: CSAPGTSATGELFF
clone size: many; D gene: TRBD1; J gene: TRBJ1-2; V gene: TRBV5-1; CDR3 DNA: TGCGCCAGCAGCCCCCAGGACAGGCCATATGGCTACACCTTC; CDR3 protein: CASSPQDRPYGYTF
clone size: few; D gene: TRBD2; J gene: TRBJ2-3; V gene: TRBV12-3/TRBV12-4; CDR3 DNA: TGTGCCAGCAGTTCTAGCGGGATACTCACAGATACGCAGTATTTT; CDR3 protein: CASSSSGILTDTQYF
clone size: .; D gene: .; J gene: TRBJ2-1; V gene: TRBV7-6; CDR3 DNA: TGTGCCAGCAGCTTAGGCTTAGTGGTCCTGTACAATGAGCAGTTCTTC; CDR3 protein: CASSLGLVVLYNEQFF
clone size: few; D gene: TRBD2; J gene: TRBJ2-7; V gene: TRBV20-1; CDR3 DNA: TGCAGTGCTAGGGATATCGGGGGGATCAATGAGCAGTACTTC; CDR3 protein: CSARDIGGINEQYF
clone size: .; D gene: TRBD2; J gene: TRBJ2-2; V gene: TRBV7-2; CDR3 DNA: TGTGCCAGCAGCCCAAAAGGTCTAGCGGGAGGGACCGGGGAGCTGTTTTTT; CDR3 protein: CASSPKGLAGGTGELFF
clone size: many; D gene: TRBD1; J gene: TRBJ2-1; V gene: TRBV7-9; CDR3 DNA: TGTGCCAGCTCTGAGACAGGGGGCGGTGAGCAGTTCTTC; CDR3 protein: CASSETGGGEQFF
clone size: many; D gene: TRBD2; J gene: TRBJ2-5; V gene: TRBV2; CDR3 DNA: TGTGCCAGTGAGAGAGCGGGAACGGAGACCCAGTACTTC; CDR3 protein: CASERAGTETQYF
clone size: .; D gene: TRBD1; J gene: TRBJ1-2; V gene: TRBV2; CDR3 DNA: TGTGCCAGCAGTGAGCCCGGACAGGGGCGAGGCTACACCTTC; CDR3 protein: CASSEPGQGRGYTF
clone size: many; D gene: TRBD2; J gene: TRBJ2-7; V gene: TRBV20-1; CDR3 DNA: TGCAGTGCTCAGGGACTAGCGGGAGCCGAGCAGTACTTC; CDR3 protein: CSAQGLAGAEQYF
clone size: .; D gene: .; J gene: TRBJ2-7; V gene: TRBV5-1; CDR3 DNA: TGCGCCAGCAGCTTTGACTGGACGGGGGAGCAGTACTTC; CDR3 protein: CASSFDWTGEQYF
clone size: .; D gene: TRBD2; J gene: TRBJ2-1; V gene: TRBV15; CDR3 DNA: TGTGCCACCAGCGGGGCGCGGCGGGGGGGCTGCTATGAGCAGTTCTTC; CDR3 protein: CATSGARRGGCYEQFF
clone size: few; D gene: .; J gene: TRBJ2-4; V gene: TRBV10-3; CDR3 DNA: TGTGCCATCAGTGCGGCCATGGCCAAAAACATTCAGTACTTC; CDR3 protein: CAISAAMAKNIQYF
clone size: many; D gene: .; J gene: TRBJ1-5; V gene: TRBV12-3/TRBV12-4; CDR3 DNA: TGTGCCAGCAGTCCCCCAGGGGCGCCTGGGCATTTT; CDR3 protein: CASSPPGAPGHF
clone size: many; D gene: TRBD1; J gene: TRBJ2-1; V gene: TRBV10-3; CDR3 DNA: TGTGCCATCTCTTCTCTTAGACCGGGACAGTCCTACAATGAGCAGTTCTTC; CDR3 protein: CAISSLRPGQSYNEQFF
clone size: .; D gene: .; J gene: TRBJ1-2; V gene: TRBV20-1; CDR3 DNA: TGCAGTGCTAGTCTACAGGGAGGCTATGGCTACACCTTC; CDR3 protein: CSASLQGGYGYTF
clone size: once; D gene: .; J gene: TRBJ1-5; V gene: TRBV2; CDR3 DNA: TGTGCCAGCAAGCGGGGGTTAGCAAATCAGCCCCAGCATTTT; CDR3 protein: CASKRGLANQPQHF
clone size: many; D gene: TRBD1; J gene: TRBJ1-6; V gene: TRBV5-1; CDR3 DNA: TGCGCCAGCAGCAGCGGACAGGGACTCTCGGATTCACCCCTCCACTTT; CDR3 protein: CASSSGQGLSDSPLHF
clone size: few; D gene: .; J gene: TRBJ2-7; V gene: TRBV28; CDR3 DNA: TGTGCCAGCAGTTTTTTTCAGGGGTCCTACGAGCAGTACTTC; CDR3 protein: CASSFFQGSYEQYF
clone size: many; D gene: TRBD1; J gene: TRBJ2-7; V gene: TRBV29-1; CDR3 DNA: TGCAGCGTTGCCGGGACAGGGGGCATCTACGAGCAGTACTTC; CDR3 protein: CSVAGTGGIYEQYF
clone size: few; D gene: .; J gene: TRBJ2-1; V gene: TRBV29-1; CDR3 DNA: TGCAGCGTTGGGGCCGGGACCCTCGACAATGAGCAGTTCTTC; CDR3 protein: CSVGAGTLDNEQFF
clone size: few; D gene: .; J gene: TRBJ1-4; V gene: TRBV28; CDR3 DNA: TGTGCCAGCTCTCCTCTTGGGGGGCGGGATGAAAAACTGTTTTTT; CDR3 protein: CASSPLGGRDEKLFF
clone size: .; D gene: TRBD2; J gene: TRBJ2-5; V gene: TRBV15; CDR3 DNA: TGTGCCACCAGCACCGCCATTCGACTAGCGGGAGTTGGCAATGAGCAGTACTTC; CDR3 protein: CATSTAIRLAGVGNEQYF
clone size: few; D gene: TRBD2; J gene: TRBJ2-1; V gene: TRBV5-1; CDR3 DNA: TGCGCCAGCCGGGAGGGCCTCAATGAGCAGTTCTTC; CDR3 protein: CASREGLNEQFF
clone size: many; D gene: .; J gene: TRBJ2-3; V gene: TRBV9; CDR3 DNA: TGTGCCAGCAGCGCGGAACCAGATACGCAGTATTTT; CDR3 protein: CASSAEPDTQYF
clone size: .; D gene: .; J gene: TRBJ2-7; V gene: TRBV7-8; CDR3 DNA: TGTGCCAGCAGCTTAGCAAGAGAGGCCCCCTCCTACGAGCAGTACTTC; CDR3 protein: CASSLAREAPSYEQYF
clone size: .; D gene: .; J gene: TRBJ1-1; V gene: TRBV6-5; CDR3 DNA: TGTGCCAGCAGTCTCAACGGGCTTTGGGGTACTGAAGCTTTCTTT; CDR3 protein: CASSLNGLWGTEAFF
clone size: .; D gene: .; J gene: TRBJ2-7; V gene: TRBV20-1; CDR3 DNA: TGCAGTGCTAGGGACCTCCTTGGCGCCTACGAGCAGTACTTC; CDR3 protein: CSARDLLGAYEQYF
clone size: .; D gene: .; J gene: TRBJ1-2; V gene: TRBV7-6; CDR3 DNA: TGTGCCAGCAGCCCAGATTCAAGGCATGGCTACACCTTC; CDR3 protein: CASSPDSRHGYTF